The T cell receptor (beta chain) under discussion was sequenced for a study of blood T cell repertoires in COVID-19. Study overall: The United States, Italy and Spain were the sources of the acute and convalescent COVID-19 samples.

Across fewer than 25 US areas, participants ranged in age from roughly 18 to 95 years. Each recovered donor of Cohort 3 presented with two negative PCRs, clearance, or symptom resolution. The repertoire was sequenced with immunoSEQ multiplex PCR; TCRdb's copy has only in-frame clones and lacks some. Of about 210,000 clones in the sample, more than 80% are singletons; the top ten hold nearly 9.5%. The sequencing sample was made of PBMCs or T cells enriched from blood (not recorded which). The sequence was collected from a man aged 40-49 years who had recovered from COVID-19.

The CDR3 loop reads CASSIDWGLTGDNYGYTF. The CDR3 DNA reads TGTGCCAGTAGTATAGATTGGGGCCTCACAGGAGACAACTATGGCTACACCTTC. The chain carries TRBV19 and TRBJ1-2, with D tentatively TRBD1 (5 bases). CDR1 LNHDA and CDR2 SQIVND come from the germline V gene (reference sequence). The CDR3 has 18 residues. Between the trimmed V and J ends, which lost 0 bases and 2 bases, there was a span of 19 bases.